This record covers a single T cell receptor (beta chain). Its cognate antigen is unknown. The sample belongs to a study of OX40 agonist ivuxolimab in advanced cancers. General observations from the study: Clonal expansion among partial responders at 0.1-3.0 mg/kg ranked near the lowest.

This CDR3 contains 13 residues. Germline V CDR1 and CDR2: MNHEY, SVGAGI. Trimming took 6 bases from V and 4 from J; bases not matched to a gene: 5. Patients with a history of autoimmune disease or on systemic immunosuppression were excluded. The protocol was immunoSEQ multiplex PCR, while the TCRdb copy is restricted to in-frame clones and leaves out a portion. Here the sample spans tens of thousands of clones, 75% to 85% being singletons. The receptor comes from an adult with an advanced solid tumor such as melanoma, head and neck, liver or kidney cancer. The genes are TRBV6-5 and TRBJ1-1; 7 bases are a match to TRBD1. Sequencing used CD4+ or CD8+ T cells sorted from blood, obtained in a trial of the OX40 agonist ivuxolimab. CDR3 bases: TGTGCCAGCAGCGCACAGGGGATCACTGAAGCTTTCTTT. Its protein product is CASSAQGITEAFF.